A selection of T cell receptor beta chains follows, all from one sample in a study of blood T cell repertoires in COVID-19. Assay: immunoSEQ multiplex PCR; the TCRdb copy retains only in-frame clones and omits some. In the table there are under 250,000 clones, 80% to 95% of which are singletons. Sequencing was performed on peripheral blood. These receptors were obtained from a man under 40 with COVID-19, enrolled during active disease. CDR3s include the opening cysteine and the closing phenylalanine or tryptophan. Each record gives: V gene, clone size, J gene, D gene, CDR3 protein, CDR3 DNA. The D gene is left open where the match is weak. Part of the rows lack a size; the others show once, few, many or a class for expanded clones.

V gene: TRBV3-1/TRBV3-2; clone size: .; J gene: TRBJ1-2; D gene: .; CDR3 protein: CASSQDIQGVYGYTF; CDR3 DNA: TGTGCCAGCAGCCAAGATATCCAGGGTGTCTATGGCTACACCTTC
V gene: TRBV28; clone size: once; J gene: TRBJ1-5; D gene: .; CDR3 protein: CASSATGSPNQPQHF; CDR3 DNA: TGTGCCAGCAGCGCCACAGGCTCGCCCAATCAGCCCCAGCATTTT
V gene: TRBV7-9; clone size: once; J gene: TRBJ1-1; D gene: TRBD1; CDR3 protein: CASSTTGAGTEAFF; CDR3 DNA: TGTGCCAGCAGCACTACAGGGGCCGGCACTGAAGCTTTCTTT
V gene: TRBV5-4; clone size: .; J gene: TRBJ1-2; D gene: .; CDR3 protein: CASSSGGLNGYTF; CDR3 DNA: TGTGCCAGCAGCTCGGGGGGGTTGAATGGCTACACCTTC
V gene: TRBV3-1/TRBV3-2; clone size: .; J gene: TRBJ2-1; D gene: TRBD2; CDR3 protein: CASSPRGVAGGRNEQFF; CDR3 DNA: TGTGCCAGCAGCCCCCGAGGAGTAGCGGGGGGGCGCAATGAGCAGTTCTTC
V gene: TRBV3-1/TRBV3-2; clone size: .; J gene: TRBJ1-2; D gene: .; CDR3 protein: CASSQGVGGYGYTF; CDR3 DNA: TGTGCCAGCAGCCAAGGGGTAGGGGGCTATGGCTACACCTTC
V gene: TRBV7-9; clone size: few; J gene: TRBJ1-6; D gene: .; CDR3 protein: CASSLGQNSPLHF; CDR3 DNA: TGTGCCAGCAGCCTCGGACAGAATTCACCCCTCCACTTT
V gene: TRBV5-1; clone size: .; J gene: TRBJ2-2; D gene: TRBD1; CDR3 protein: CASSAGQGASFGELFF; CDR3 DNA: TGCGCCAGCAGCGCGGGACAGGGGGCGTCATTCGGGGAGCTGTTTTTT
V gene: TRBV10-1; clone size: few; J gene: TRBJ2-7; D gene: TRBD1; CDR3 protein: CASSSGQDSAEYF; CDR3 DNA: TGCGCCAGCAGCTCGGGACAGGACTCCGCGGAGTACTTC
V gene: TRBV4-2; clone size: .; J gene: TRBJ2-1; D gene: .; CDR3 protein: CASSQEGGGSLSYYRNEQFF; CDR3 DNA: TGTGCCAGCAGCCAAGAGGGAGGGGGGTCCCTAAGCTACTACAGGAATGAGCAGTTCTTC
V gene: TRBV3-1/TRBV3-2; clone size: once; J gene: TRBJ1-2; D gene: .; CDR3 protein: CASSQAGLRGYTF; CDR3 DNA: TGTGCCAGCAGCCAAGCAGGGCTACGTGGCTACACCTTC
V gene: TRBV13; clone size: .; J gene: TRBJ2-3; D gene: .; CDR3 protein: CASRRERETDTQYF; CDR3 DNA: TGTGCCAGCAGACGGGAGAGAGAAACAGATACGCAGTATTTT
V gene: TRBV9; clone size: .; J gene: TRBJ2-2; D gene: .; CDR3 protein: CASRESTGTGELFF; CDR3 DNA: TGTGCCAGCAGAGAGAGCACAGGGACCGGGGAGCTGTTTTTT
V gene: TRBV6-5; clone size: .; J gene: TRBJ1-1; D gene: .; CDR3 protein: CASSYETGLNTEAFF; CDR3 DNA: TGTGCCAGCAGTTACGAGACAGGCTTAAACACTGAAGCTTTCTTT
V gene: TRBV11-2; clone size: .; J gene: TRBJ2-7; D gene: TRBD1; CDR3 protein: CASSFMGQLIYEQYF; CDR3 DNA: TGTGCCAGCAGCTTTATGGGACAGCTTATTTACGAGCAGTACTTC
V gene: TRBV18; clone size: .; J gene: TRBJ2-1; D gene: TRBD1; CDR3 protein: CASSPRTGPNEQFF; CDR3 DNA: TGTGCCAGCTCACCCAGGACAGGACCTAATGAGCAGTTCTTC
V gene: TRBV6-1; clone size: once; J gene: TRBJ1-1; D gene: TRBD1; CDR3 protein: CASSEVLNRGHYTEAFF; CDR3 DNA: TGTGCCAGCAGTGAAGTTCTAAACAGGGGGCACTACACTGAAGCTTTCTTT
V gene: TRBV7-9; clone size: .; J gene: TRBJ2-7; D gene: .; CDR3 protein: CASSSGLNLGYEQYF; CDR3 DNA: TGTGCCAGCAGCTCGGGACTCAATCTTGGTTACGAGCAGTACTTC
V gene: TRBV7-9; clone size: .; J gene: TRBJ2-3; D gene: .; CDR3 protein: CASSLSLSTDTQYF; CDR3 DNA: TGTGCCAGCAGCTTAAGCTTGAGCACAGATACGCAGTATTTT
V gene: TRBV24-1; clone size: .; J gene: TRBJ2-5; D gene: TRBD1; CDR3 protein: CATSAGQGLETQYF; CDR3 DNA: TGTGCCACCAGTGCGGGACAGGGTTTGGAGACCCAGTACTTC
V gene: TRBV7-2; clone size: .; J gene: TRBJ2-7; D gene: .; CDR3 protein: CASSLRSLEQYF; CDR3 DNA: TGTGCCAGCAGCTTACGGAGCCTCGAGCAGTACTTC
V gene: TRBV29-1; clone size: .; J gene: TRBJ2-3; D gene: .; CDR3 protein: CSVAQSTDTQYF; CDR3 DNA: TGCAGCGTTGCGCAGAGCACAGATACGCAGTATTTT
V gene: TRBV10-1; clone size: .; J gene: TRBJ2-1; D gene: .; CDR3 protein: CASSEEGGAGDEQFF; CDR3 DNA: TGCGCCAGCAGTGAGGAAGGGGGGGCTGGGGATGAGCAGTTCTTC
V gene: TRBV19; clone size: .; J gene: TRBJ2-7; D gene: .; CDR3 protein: CASSSSGNYEQYF; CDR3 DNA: TGTGCCAGTAGTTCAAGCGGCAACTACGAGCAGTACTTC
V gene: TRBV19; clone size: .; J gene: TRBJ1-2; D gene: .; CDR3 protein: CASSIGGVYGYTF; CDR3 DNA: TGTGCCAGTAGTATCGGGGGGGTCTATGGCTACACCTTC
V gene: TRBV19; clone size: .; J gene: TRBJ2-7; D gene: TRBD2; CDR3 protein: CASSEILGLAAWSSSYEQYF; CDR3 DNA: TGTGCCAGTAGTGAAATCTTGGGACTAGCCGCGTGGAGTTCATCCTACGAGCAGTACTTC
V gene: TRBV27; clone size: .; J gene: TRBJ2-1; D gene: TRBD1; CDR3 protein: CASNQDRGFYNEQFF; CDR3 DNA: TGTGCCAGCAACCAGGACAGGGGATTCTACAATGAGCAGTTCTTC
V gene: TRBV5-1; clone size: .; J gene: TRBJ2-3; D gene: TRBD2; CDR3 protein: CASSLGTSGDTQYF; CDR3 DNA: TGCGCCAGCAGCTTAGGGACTAGCGGGGATACGCAGTATTTT
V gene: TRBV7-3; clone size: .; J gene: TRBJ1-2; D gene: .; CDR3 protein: CASSPSPDGGYGYTF; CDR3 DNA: TGTGCCAGCAGCCCAAGCCCCGACGGAGGCTATGGCTACACCTTC